This T cell receptor (beta chain) came from a study of identical twins. Healthy Caucasians, and only they, were the donors. TCRdb reanalysed the 5' RACE reads using MiXCR and keeps one entry per CDR3 protein. The table lists some 1,600,000 distinct CDR3 sequences, about 32% of them singletons. The sample was cord blood. This TCR came from a newborn girl in good health.

The CDR3 DNA sequence: TGTGCCAGCAGCCTAGGACAGGGTAACTTCAACTATGGCTACACCTTC. It translates to CASSLGQGNFNYGYTF. The rearrangement joins TRBV3-1 to TRBJ1-2, with TRBD1 identical over 8 bases. From germline, CDR1 is LGHDT and CDR2 YNNKEL (reference sequence). V was pared by 4 bases and J by 2 bases, with 9 bases of the junction left unmatched. The length of the CDR3 is 16 residues.